The 8 T cell receptor beta chains below all came from one sample that was sequenced in a study of blood T cell repertoires in COVID-19. Generated by immunoSEQ multiplex PCR, the TCRdb table keeps only in-frame clones and is missing some. The sample includes about 140,000 clones, around 80% of them seen just once. Sequencing was done on a sample of peripheral blood. The receptors come from a woman older than 75 with active or convalescent COVID-19.

This rearrangement joins TRBV2 to TRBJ1-2; 7 bases fit TRBD1. Per germline, CDR1 SNHLY and CDR2 FYNNEI. The CDR3 spans 13 residues. V was pared by 4 bases and J by 2 bases, with 1 base of the junction left unmatched. The CDR3 bases are TGTGCCAGCAGTGGGGACAGCAACTATGGCTACACCTTC. Translated: CASSGDSNYGYTF.

This chain links TRBV12-3 or TRBV12-4 with TRBJ1-1; D call uncertain. Trimming cost V 2 bases and J 11 bases, with 15 bases left between them. CDR3 length: 13 amino acids. The CDR3 spells CASSLFEGPGAFF. The CDR3 DNA reads TGTGCCAGCAGTTTATTCGAGGGCCCCGGGGCTTTCTTT.

V usage is TRBV19 and J usage is TRBJ1-1; D possibly corresponds to TRBD1 (6 bases). Germline loops: CDR1 LNHDA, CDR2 SQIVND (reference sequence). V gave up 3 bases and J gave up 4 bases, with 15 bases separating them. The CDR3 is 15 amino acids. CDR3 amino acids: CASSMGAGFLTEAFF. CDR3 DNA: TGTGCCAGTAGTATGGGGGCTGGTTTTCTCACTGAAGCTTTCTTT.

The chain joins TRBV7-2 to TRBJ1-1; D gene unclear. The CDR3 is made up of 14 amino acids. In germline, CDR1 is SGHTA, CDR2 FQGNSA. The ends were cut back, 5 bases at V and 1 base at J, with 11 bases in the middle. CDR3 amino acids: CASSHMTGNTEAFF. The CDR3 DNA sequence: TGTGCCAGCAGCCATATGACGGGGAACACTGAAGCTTTCTTT.

The V and J genes are TRBV19 and TRBJ1-2, with TRBD1 identical over 9 bases. Unmatched junction bases numbered 3, after V lost 5 bases and J lost 2 bases. Germline lookup yields CDR1 LNHDA and CDR2 SQIVND (reference sequence). The CDR3 is 14 amino acids. The CDR3 spells CASSPGQGNYGYTF. As DNA, the CDR3 is TGTGCCAGTAGTCCCGGACAGGGGAACTATGGCTACACCTTC.

This clone appeared a few times. The chain uses TRBV3-1 (or the pseudogene TRBV3-2) and TRBJ2-6; D is ambiguous. Germline CDR1 LGHDT, CDR2 YNNKEL (reference sequence). Trimming cost V 3 bases and J 0 bases, with 6 bases left between them. CDR3 length: 15 amino acids. The CDR3 region is CASSHEHSGANVLTF. DNA of the CDR3: TGTGCCAGCAGCCACGAACACTCTGGGGCCAACGTCCTGACTTTC.

The chain has TRBV5-5 and TRBJ1-6; maybe TRBD1 (6 bases). Trimming left V 4 bases short and J 9 bases short, with 14 bases between. From germline, CDR1 is SGHKS and CDR2 YYEKEE (reference sequence). CDR3 length equals 14 residues. The CDR3 DNA sequence: TGTGCCAGCAGCAAACCAGGGGTCGGTTCACCCCTCCACTTT. Translation gives CASSKPGVGSPLHF. The whole variable domain, remainder taken from reference TRBV5-5 and TRBJ1-6, is DAGVTQSPTHLIKTRGQQVTLRCSPISGHKSVSWYQQVLGQGPQFIFQYYEKEERGRGNFPDRFSARQFPNYSSELNVNALLLGDSALYLCASSKPGVGSPLHFGNGTRLTVT.

A few counts support this clone. The chain employs TRBV2 and TRBJ2-5; 8 positions agree with TRBD2. V was pared by 1 base and J by 5 bases, with 6 bases of the junction left unmatched. Germline V gene data show CDR1 as SNHLY and CDR2 as FYNNEI. The CDR3 has 15 residues. The CDR3: CASSEERLARETQYF. The CDR3 nucleotides read TGTGCCAGCAGTGAAGAGAGACTAGCGCGGGAGACCCAGTACTTC.